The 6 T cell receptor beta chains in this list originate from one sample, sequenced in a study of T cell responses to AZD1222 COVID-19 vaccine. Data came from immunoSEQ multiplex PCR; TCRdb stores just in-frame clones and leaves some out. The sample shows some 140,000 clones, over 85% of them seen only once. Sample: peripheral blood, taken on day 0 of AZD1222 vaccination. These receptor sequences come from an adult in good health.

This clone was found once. The CDR3 bases are TGTGCCACCAGTGACCCATTAGCGGGAGGTAAACCAGATACGCAGTATTTT. This translates into CATSDPLAGGKPDTQYF. The V gene is TRBV24-1, the J gene TRBJ2-3; 10 bases align to TRBD2. Germline lookup yields CDR1 KGHDR and CDR2 SFDVKD. The CDR3 spans 17 residues. Germline trimming cut 4 bases from V and 4 bases from J; bases unmatched to any gene: 10.

CDR3 coding DNA: TGTGCCAGCAGTTTGGCAGGGTTCTCTGGGGCCAACGTCCTGACTTTC. Its protein is CASSLAGFSGANVLTF. The chain is built from TRBV27 and TRBJ2-6, with a possible D match to TRBD1 (5 bases). Germline V gene sequence: CDR1 MNHEY, CDR2 SMNVEV (reference sequence). This CDR3 region has 16 residues. Trimming removed 3 bases at V and 0 bases at J, with 9 bases between.

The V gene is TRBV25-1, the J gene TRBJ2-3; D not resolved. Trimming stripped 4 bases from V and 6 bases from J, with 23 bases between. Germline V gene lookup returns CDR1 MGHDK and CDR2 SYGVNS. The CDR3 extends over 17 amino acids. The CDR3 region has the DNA TGTGCCAGCAGTGGAACCCCCCTCGGTTTTTTGGTGGATACGCAGTATTTT. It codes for CASSGTPLGFLVDTQYF.

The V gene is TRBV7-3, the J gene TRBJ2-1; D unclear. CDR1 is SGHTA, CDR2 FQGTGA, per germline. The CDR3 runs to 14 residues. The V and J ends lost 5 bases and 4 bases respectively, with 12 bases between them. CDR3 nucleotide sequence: TGTGCCAGCAGCCTTTACGGCTCGTACAATGAGCAGTTCTTC. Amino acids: CASSLYGSYNEQFF.

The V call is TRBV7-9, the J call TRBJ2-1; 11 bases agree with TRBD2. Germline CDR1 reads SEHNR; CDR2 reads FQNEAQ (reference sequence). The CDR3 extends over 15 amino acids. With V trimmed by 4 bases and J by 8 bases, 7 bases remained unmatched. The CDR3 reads CASSWDGTSGDEQFF. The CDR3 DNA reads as TGTGCCAGCAGCTGGGACGGGACTAGCGGCGATGAGCAGTTCTTC. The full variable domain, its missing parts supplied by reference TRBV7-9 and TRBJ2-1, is DTGVSQNPRHKITKRGQNVTFRCDPISEHNRLYWYRQTLGQGPEFLTYFQNEAQLEKSRLLSDRFSAERPKGSFSTLEIQRTEQGDSAMYLCASSWDGTSGDEQFFGPGTRLTVL.

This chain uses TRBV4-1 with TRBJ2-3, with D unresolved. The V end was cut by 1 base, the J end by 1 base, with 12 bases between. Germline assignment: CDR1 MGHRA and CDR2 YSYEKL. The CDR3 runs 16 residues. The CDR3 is CASSQVSWPRTDTQYF. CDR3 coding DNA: TGCGCCAGCAGCCAAGTATCTTGGCCGCGCACAGATACGCAGTATTTT.